This T cell receptor (beta chain) was identified during a study of identical twins. Study results and caveats: Alpha sequences out of frame and shared by twins had excess low generation probability. While abundant cord blood beta clonotypes carried fewer insertions, memory repertoires showed no such pattern.

Remarks on this clonotype: Its target is unknown.

A universal primer binding site was introduced by template switching. The final cDNA contained unique molecular identifiers. Each CDR3 protein is one row after TCRdb ran MiXCR on the 5' RACE reads. The table includes approximately 550,000 distinct CDR3 sequences, 20% to 25% detected once. CDR1 MDHEN and CDR2 SYDVKM come from the germline V gene. The CDR3 is made up of 15 amino acids. V lost 5 bases and J lost 4; bases outside the gene matches: 6. Another study also made use of these data, one on yellow fever vaccine responses in identical twins. That investigation notes: It has been reported that, in twins, the vaccine T cell response seemed partly convergent and partly personalized.

The sequence derives from a woman younger than 35 in good health. The source material was CD4+ T cells sorted from blood. The chain employs TRBV28 and TRBJ2-7, with 12 nucleotides matching TRBD2. The CDR3 loop is CASSRGTSGRYEQYF. The CDR3 bases are TGTGCCAGCAGTCGAGGTACTAGCGGGAGGTACGAGCAGTACTTC.